This T cell receptor beta chain was captured by sequencing in a study of T cell repertoires in cytomegalovirus infection. Study in general: The authors used CMV epitopes that were HLA-C-restricted (recently identified) and HLA-B-restricted (well studied). Matching HLA type and CMV infection were both indicated by public TCR beta signatures. Study-wide findings and caveats: Predominance within the ex vivo response was attributable to HLA-C-restricted CMV-specific TCR beta clonotypes.

This CDR3 region has 12 residues. The V end was cut by 3 bases, the J end by 7 bases, with 7 bases between. This clonotype was recorded many times. Its antigen is unidentified. TCRdb analysed the reads with MiXCR anew, one entry per CDR3 protein. The sample holds roughly 800,000 distinct CDR3 sequences, about 28% seen once. The sequences come from cultured CD8+ T cells from PBMCs, collected from culture after CMV antigen stimulation. V and J are TRBV12-3 or TRBV12-4 and TRBJ2-1, with D perhaps matching TRBD1 (6 bases). The origin of this receptor is a human donor in good health (CMV status not recorded). Some clones in this sample may be carry-over from other donors' samples. CDR3 nucleotide sequence: TGTGCCAGCAGTTTTAGGGGGAATGAGCAGTTCTTC. This encodes CASSFRGNEQFF.